The present entry profiles one TCR beta chain with its context. The antigen remains unidentified. TCRdb re-derived calls from the RACE reads in MiXCR, one entry per CDR3 protein. This table has under 450,000 distinct CDR3 sequences, about 6% appearing once. Indicated time point: patch test 2, 6 weeks after DPC sensitization. Treatment given: therapeutic diphenylcyclopropenone sensitization with weekly scalp DPC. The germline V and J ends were trimmed by 4 bases and 3 bases, with 16 bases remaining between them. The length of the CDR3 is 15 residues. Germline loops: CDR1 SGHKS, CDR2 YYEKEE (reference sequence). The data were obtained in a study of human T cells and chemical hapten exposure. On the study more broadly: On 2 cm by 2 cm of upper inner arm skin, sensitization was performed with 2% DPC. TCR yields differed between samples (mainly from small differences in pooled library volume).

Whole-study findings and limits: Sensitizing with DPC caused no change in TCRs above 1 in 1000 frequency. Compared with pre-sensitization or healthy control sets, expanded TCRs clustered more.

Sample: whole blood, taken in connection with sensitization to the hapten diphenylcyclopropenone (DPC). The chain employs TRBV5-5 and TRBJ1-1; D is undetermined. The source is a woman aged 18-35 years with alopecia areata. Some clones in this sample may be carry-over from other donors' samples. As DNA, the CDR3 is TGTGCCAGCAGCGCATATAACCGAGGGCACACTGAAGCTTTCTTT. Residues: CASSAYNRGHTEAFF.